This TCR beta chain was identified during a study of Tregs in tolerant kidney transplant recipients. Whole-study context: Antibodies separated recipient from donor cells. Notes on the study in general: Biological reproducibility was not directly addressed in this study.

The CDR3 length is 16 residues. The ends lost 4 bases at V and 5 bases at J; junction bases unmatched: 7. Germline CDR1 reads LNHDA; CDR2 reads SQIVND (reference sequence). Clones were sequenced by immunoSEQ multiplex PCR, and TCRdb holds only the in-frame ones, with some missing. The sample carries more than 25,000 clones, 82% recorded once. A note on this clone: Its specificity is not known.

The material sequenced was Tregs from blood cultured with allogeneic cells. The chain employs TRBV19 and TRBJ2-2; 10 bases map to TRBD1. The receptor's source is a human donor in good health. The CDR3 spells CASSSSGTGATGELFF. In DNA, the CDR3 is TGTGCCAGTAGTAGCTCCGGGACAGGGGCGACCGGGGAGCTGTTTTTT.